This T cell receptor beta chain was captured in a study of blood T cell repertoires in COVID-19. As for the study in general: Spain, Italy and the United States supplied samples that represented acute and convalescent COVID-19.

Germline loops: CDR1 MNHEY, CDR2 SVGEGT. J lost 3 bases, V lost 6 bases, and 8 bases had no gene match. The CDR3 spans 15 residues. Participants were placed into cohorts based on the clinical history they reported. As processed by the authors: Researchers report that nucleated cell counts were estimated from reference gene primer amplification. Measured with immunoSEQ multiplex PCR; TCRdb has only the in-frame clones, and not every one. V, J and clone size reflect that table, while D and trimming were determined from the DNA. The sample includes over 100,000 clones, around 84% seen only once; the top ten take 3.5% to 4%.

The chain couples TRBV6-2 or TRBV6-3 to TRBJ1-2, with TRBD1 identical over 9 bases. The sequence was obtained from a woman aged 30 to 39 who had recovered from COVID-19. Sample: PBMCs or T cells enriched from blood (not recorded which). CDR3 amino acids: CASSRPGTGYYGYTF. The DNA for the CDR3 is TGTGCCAGCAGCCGTCCCGGGACAGGGTACTATGGCTACACCTTC.